The following is a T cell receptor (beta chain) sequence with its context. As yet, its antigen is unknown. This sample was included in a study of radiotherapy plus CTLA-4 blockade in lung cancer. Study summary: Among all patients, more than 15% showed objective responses, while 30% to 35% had disease control. Broader study findings: In blood, tumor-derived TCR clones expanded after radiotherapy plus ipilimumab.

Germline CDR1 reads SGHTA; CDR2 reads FQGNSA. Trimming shortened V by 6 bases and J by 0 bases, and 12 bases separated the two germline ends. CDR3 length equals 15 residues. With ipilimumab providing CTLA-4 blockade, focal radiation was administered to patients who had chemo-refractory metastatic non-small-cell lung cancer. This table comes from immunoSEQ multiplex PCR, and its TCRdb copy is limited to in-frame clones, with some not included. The top ten hold around 3.7% of the sample, which has about 98,000 clones, approximately 85% seen once. This sequence was found in a human donor with non-small cell lung cancer who had a partial response to radiotherapy plus ipilimumab. The chain recombines TRBV7-2 with TRBJ2-1, with a tentative D call TRBD1 (6 bases). The sequenced sample was peripheral blood, obtained from a patient treated with radiotherapy plus ipilimumab. DNA of the CDR3: TGTGCCAGCAGGCGCGGACAGAGCTCCTACAATGAGCAGTTCTTC. It encodes CASRRGQSSYNEQFF.